A single T cell receptor (beta chain) is shown here with its context. Its antigen is not identified. The record originates from a study of T cell responses to AZD1222 COVID-19 vaccine. Assay: immunoSEQ multiplex PCR; the TCRdb copy retains only in-frame clones and omits some. The repertoire holds 100,000 to 140,000 clones, with about nine tenths as singletons. Whether given at about 4 or about 12 weeks, second doses were pooled. Study-wide results and limits: Baseline testing showed seropositivity in only six AZD1222 recipients. Researchers report vaccine-associated CD4 TCRs spanning spike, with dominance at 160-218 and 743-854.

The CDR3 is made up of 13 amino acids. V was cut by 6 bases and J by 3 bases, with 10 bases left in between. Germline assignment: CDR1 MDHEN and CDR2 SYDVKM. The genes are TRBV28 and TRBJ2-3, with a tentative D call TRBD2 (5 bases). The TCR was taken from an adult who received the AZD1222 COVID-19 vaccine. Here the sequenced sample was peripheral blood, taken 28 days after the second AZD1222 dose. Here the CDR3 reads CASSEGVTDTQYF. Written as DNA, the CDR3 is TGTGCCAGCAGCGAGGGCGTGACAGATACGCAGTATTTT.